This T cell receptor (beta chain) was found in a study of blood T cells in healthy people across ages. General study findings and limits: Aged donors had fewer naive CD4+ cells and lower diversity than long-lived donors.

Together with a sample-barcoded 5' primer, a J-beta primer mix was included in a second PCR lasting roughly 6 to 12 cycles. Sequencing of every sample gave 2.5 million or more CDR3-containing paired-end reads. Each CDR3 protein gets one entry after TCRdb re-called the 5' RACE reads with MiXCR. The sample has about 1.8 million distinct CDR3 sequences, around 50% seen once. Regarding this clonotype: Its antigen is as yet unknown.

In germline, CDR1 is SGHKS, CDR2 YYEKEE (reference sequence). V lost 4 bases to trimming and J lost 8 bases; unmatched junction nucleotides: 13. The CDR3 totals 16 residues. The TCR originated in a middle-aged woman in good health. The V call is TRBV5-5, the J call TRBJ2-2; 8 bases fit TRBD1. Sequencing input: blood. CDR3 loop: CASSKTGAKGTGELFF. In nucleotides, the CDR3 is TGTGCCAGCAGCAAGACAGGGGCGAAAGGGACTGGGGAGCTGTTTTTT.